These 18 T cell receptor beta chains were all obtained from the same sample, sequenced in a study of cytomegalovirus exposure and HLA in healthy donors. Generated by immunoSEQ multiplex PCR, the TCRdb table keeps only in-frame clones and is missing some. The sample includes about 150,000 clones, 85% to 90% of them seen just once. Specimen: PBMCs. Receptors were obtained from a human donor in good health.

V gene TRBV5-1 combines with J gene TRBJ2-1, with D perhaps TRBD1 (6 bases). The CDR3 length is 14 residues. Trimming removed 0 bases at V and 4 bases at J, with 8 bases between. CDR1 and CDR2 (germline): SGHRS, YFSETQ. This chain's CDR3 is CASSLGGPYNEQFF. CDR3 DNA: TGCGCCAGCAGCTTGGGGGGGCCATACAATGAGCAGTTCTTC. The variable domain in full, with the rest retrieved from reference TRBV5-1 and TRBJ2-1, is KAGVTQTPRYLIKTRGQQVTLSCSPISGHRSVSWYQQTPGQGLQFLFEYFSETQRNKGNFPGRFSGRQFSNSRSEMNVSTLELGDSALYLCASSLGGPYNEQFFGPGTRLTVL.

CDR3 in DNA: TGCAGCGTGGCCGGGACTAGCGGGGGCTCGACTAAGACCGGGGAGCTGTTTTTT. This translates into CSVAGTSGGSTKTGELFF. V and J are TRBV29-1 and TRBJ2-2; TRBD2 matches 14 bases. This CDR3 is built from 18 residues. Germline-derived CDR1 and CDR2 are SQVTM and ANQGSEA. V lost 6 bases, J lost 5 bases, and 14 bases stayed unmatched.

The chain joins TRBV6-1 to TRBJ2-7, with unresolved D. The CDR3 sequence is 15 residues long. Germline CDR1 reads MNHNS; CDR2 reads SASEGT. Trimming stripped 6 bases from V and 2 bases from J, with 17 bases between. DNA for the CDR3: TGTGCCAGCAGCCTAACTCTTGGGCCGCCCTACGAGCAGTACTTC. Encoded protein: CASSLTLGPPYEQYF.

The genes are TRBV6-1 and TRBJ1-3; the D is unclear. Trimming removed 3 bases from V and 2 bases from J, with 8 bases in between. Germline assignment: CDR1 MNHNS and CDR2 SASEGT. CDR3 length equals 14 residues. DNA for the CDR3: TGTGCCAGCAGTGAGGGCAGTACTGGAAACACCATATATTTT. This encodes CASSEGSTGNTIYF.

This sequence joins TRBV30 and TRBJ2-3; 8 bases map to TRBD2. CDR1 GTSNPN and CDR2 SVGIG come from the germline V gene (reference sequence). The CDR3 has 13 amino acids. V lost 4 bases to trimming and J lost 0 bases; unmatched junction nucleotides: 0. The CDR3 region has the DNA TGTGCCTGGACTAGCGGGAGCACAGATACGCAGTATTTT. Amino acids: CAWTSGSTDTQYF.

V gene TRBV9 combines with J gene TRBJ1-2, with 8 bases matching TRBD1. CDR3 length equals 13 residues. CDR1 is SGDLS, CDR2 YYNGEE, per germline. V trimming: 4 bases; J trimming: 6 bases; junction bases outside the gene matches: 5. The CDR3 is CASSLGQENGYTF. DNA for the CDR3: TGTGCCAGCAGCTTGGGACAGGAGAATGGCTACACCTTC.

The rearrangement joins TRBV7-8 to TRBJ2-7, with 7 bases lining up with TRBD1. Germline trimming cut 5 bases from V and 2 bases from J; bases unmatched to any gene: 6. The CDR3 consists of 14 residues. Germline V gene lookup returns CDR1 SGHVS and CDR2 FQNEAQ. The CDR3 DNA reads TGTGCCAGCAGCCTCCTAACAGGGGCCTACGAGCAGTACTTC. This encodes CASSLLTGAYEQYF.

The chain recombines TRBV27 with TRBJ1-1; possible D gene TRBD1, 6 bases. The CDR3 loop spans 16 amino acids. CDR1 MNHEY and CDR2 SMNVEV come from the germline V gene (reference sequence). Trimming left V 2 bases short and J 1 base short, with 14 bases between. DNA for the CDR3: TGTGCCAGCAGTTTACGTATACAGGGTGGGAACACTGAAGCTTTCTTT. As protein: CASSLRIQGGNTEAFF.

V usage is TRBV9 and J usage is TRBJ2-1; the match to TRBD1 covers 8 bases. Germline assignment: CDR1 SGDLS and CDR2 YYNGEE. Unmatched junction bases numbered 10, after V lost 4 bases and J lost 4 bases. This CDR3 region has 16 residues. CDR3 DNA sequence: TGTGCCAGCAGCCTCGTACCAGGGGGCGCTTACAATGAGCAGTTCTTC. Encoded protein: CASSLVPGGAYNEQFF.

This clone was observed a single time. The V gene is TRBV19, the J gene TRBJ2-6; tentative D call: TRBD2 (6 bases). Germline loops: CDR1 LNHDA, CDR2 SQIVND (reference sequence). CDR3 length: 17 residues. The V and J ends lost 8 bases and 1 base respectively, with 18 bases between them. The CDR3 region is CASLNRRAVSGANVLTF. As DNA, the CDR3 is TGTGCCAGTCTGAACAGGAGGGCAGTTTCTGGGGCCAACGTCCTGACTTTC.

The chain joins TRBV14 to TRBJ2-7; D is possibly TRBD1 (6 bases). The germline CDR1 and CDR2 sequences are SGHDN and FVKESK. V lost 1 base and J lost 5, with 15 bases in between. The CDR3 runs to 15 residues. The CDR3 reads CASSQGRRGWDEQYF. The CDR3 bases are TGTGCCAGCAGCCAAGGTCGAAGGGGGTGGGACGAGCAGTACTTC.

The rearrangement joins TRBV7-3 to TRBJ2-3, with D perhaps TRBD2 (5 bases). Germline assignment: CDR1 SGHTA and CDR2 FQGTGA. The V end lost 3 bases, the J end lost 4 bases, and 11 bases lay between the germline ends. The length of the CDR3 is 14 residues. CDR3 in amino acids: CASSLASPPDTQYF. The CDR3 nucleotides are TGTGCCAGCAGCTTGGCTAGCCCCCCAGATACGCAGTATTTT. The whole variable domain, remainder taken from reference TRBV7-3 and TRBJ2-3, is GAGVSQTPSNKVTEKGKYVELRCDPISGHTALYWYRQSLGQGPEFLIYFQGTGAADDSGLPNDRFFAVRPEGSVSTLKIQRTERGDSAVYLCASSLASPPDTQYFGPGTRLTVL.

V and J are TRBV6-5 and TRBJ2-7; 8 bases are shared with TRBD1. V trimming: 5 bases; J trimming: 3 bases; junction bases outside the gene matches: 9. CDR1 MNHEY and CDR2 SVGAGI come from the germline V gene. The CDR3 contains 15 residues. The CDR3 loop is CASSLDRGGNYEQYF. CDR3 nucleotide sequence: TGTGCCAGCAGTCTCGACAGGGGAGGTAACTACGAGCAGTACTTC.

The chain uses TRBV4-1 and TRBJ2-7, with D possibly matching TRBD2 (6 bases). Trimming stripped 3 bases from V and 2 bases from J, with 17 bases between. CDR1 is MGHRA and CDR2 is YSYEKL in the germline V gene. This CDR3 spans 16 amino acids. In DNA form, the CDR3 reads TGCGCCAGCAGCCAGACAGCGGGCTTACCAACCTACGAGCAGTACTTC. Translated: CASSQTAGLPTYEQYF.

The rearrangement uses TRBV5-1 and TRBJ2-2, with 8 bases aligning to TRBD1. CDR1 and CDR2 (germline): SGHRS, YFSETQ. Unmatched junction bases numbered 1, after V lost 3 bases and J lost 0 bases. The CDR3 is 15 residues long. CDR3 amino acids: CASSSDRANTGELFF. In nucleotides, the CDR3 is TGCGCCAGCAGCTCGGACAGGGCGAACACCGGGGAGCTGTTTTTT.

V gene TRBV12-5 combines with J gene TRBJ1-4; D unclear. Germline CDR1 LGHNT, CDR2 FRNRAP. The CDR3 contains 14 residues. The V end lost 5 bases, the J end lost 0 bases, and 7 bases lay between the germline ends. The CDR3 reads CASGAGATNEKLFF. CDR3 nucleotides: TGTGCTAGTGGTGCCGGAGCAACTAATGAAAAACTGTTTTTT.

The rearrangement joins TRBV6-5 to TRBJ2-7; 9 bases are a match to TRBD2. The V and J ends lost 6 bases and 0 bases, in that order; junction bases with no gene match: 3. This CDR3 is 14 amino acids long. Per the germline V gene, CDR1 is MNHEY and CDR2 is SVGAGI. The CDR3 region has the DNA TGTGCCAGCAGGACTAGCGGAAGCTCCTACGAGCAGTACTTC. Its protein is CASRTSGSSYEQYF.

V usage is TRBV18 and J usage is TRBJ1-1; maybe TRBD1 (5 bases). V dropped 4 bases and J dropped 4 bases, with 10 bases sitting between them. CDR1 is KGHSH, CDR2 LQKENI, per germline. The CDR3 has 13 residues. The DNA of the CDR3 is TGTGCCAGCTCACTCCAGGGTGCCACTGAAGCTTTCTTT. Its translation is CASSLQGATEAFF.